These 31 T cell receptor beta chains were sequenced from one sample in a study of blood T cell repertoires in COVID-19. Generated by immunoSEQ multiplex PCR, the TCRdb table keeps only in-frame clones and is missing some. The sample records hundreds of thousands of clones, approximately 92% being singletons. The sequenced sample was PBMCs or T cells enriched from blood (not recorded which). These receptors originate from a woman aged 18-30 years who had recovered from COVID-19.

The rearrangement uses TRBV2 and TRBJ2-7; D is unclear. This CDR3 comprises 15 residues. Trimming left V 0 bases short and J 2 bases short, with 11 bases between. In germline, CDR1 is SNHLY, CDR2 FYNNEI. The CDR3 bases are TGTGCCAGCAGTGAAGCGGCAGGCCGAACCTACGAGCAGTACTTC. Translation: CASSEAAGRTYEQYF.

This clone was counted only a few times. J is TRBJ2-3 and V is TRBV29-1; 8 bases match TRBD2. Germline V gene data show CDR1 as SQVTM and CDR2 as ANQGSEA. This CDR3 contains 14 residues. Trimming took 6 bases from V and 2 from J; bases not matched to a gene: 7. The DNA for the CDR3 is TGCAGCGTGGGGGGCGGGGGGCCCACAGATACGCAGTATTTT. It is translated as CSVGGGGPTDTQYF.

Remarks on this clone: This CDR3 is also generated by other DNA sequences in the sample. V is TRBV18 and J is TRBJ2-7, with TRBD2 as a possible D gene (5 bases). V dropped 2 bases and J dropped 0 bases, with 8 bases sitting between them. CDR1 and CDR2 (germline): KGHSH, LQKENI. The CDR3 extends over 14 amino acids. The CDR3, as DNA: TGTGCCAGCTCACCATCGGGGAGCTCCTACGAGCAGTACTTC. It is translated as CASSPSGSSYEQYF.

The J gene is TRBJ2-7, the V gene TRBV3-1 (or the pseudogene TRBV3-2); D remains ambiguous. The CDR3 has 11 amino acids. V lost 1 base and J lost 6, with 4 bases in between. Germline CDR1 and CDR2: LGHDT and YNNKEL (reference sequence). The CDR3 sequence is CASSQGGEQYF. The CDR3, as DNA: TGTGCCAGCAGCCAAGGCGGCGAGCAGTACTTC.

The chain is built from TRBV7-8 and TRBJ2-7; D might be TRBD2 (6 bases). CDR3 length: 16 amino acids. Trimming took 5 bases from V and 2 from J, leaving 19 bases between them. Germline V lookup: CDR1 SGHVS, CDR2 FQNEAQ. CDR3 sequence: CASSGREGGFTYEQYF. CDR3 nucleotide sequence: TGTGCCAGCAGCGGTAGGGAAGGAGGGTTCACCTACGAGCAGTACTTC. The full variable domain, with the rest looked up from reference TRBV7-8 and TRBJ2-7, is GAGVSQSPRYKVAKRGQDVALRCDPISGHVSLFWYQQALGQGPEFLTYFQNEAQLDKSGLPSDRFFAERPEGSVSTLKIQRTQQEDSAVYLCASSGREGGFTYEQYFGPGTRLTVT.

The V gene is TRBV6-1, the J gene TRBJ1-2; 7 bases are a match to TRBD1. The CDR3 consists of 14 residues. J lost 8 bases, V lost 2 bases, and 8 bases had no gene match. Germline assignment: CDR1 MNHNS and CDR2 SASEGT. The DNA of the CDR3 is TGTGCCAGCAGTGAAATCGGCGGGACAGTCGGCTACACCTTC. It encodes CASSEIGGTVGYTF.

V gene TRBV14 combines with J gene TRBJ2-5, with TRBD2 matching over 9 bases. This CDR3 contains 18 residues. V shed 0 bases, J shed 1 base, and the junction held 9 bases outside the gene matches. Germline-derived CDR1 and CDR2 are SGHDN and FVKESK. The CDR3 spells CASSQDWAGGKFQETQYF. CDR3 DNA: TGTGCCAGCAGCCAAGATTGGGCGGGGGGGAAGTTCCAAGAGACCCAGTACTTC.

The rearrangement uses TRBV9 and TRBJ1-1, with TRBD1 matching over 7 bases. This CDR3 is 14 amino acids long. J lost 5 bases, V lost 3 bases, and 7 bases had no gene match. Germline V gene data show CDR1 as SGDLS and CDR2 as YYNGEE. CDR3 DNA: TGTGCCAGCAGCGCGACAGGGATGAGAACTGAAGCTTTCTTT. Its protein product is CASSATGMRTEAFF.

Here the CDR3 DNA reads TGTGCCAGCAGCAGGGACAGGGGATCGTGGGGAAACACCATATATTTT. Protein sequence: CASSRDRGSWGNTIYF. The rearrangement links TRBV28 to TRBJ1-3; 10 bases line up with TRBD1. CDR3 length equals 16 residues. Germline trimming cut 6 bases from V and 4 bases from J; bases unmatched to any gene: 9. Germline CDR1 and CDR2: MDHEN and SYDVKM. Full variable domain (outside the CDR3, taken from reference TRBV28 and TRBJ1-3): DVKVTQSSRYLVKRTGEKVFLECVQDMDHENMFWYRQDPGLGLRLIYFSYDVKMKEKGDIPEGYSVSREKKERFSLILESASTNQTSMYLCASSRDRGSWGNTIYFGEGSWLTVV.

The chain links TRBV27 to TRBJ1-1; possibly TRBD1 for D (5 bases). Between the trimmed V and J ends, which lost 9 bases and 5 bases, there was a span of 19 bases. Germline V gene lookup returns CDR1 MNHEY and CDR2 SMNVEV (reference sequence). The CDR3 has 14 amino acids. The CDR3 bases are TGTGCCAGTGTAGGGGCGCCGTTTTCGACTGAAGCTTTCTTT. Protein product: CASVGAPFSTEAFF.

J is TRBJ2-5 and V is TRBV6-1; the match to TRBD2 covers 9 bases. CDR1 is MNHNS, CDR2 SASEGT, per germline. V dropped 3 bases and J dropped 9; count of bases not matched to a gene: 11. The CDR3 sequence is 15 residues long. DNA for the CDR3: TGTGCCAGCAGTGAGGCTAGCGGGGCGGGTATGGCCCAGTACTTC. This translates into CASSEASGAGMAQYF.

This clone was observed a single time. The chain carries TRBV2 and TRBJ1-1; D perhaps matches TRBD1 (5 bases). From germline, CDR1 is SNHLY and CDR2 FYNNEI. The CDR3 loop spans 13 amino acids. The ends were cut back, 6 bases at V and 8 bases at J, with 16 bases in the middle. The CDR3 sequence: CASRAPTGTEAFF. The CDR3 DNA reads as TGTGCCAGCAGGGCCCCCACAGGCACGGAAGCTTTCTTT.

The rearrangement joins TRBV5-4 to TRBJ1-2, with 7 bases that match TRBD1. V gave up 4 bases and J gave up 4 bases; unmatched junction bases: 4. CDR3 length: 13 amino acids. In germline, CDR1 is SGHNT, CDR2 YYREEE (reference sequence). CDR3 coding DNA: TGTGCCAGCAGCCTTGACAGGGCCTATGGCTACACCTTC. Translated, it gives CASSLDRAYGYTF.

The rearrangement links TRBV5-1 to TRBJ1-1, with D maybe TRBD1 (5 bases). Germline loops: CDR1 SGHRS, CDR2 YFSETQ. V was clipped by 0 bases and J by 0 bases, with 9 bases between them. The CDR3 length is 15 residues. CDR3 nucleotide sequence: TGCGCCAGCAGCTTGGAACCAGGGATGAACACTGAAGCTTTCTTT. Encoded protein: CASSLEPGMNTEAFF. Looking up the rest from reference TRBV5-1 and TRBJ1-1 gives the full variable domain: KAGVTQTPRYLIKTRGQQVTLSCSPISGHRSVSWYQQTPGQGLQFLFEYFSETQRNKGNFPGRFSGRQFSNSRSEMNVSTLELGDSALYLCASSLEPGMNTEAFFGQGTRLTVV.

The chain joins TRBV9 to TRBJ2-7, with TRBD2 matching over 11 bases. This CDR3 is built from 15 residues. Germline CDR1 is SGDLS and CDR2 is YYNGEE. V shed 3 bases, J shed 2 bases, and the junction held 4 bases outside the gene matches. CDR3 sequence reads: CASSASGGIAYEQYF. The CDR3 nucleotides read TGTGCCAGCAGCGCTAGCGGGGGGATCGCCTACGAGCAGTACTTC.

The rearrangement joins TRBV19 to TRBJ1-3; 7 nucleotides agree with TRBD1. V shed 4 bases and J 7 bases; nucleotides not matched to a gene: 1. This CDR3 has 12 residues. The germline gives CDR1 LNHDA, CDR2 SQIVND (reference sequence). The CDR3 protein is CASSTQGNTIYF. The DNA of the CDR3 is TGTGCCAGTAGTACACAGGGGAACACCATATATTTT.

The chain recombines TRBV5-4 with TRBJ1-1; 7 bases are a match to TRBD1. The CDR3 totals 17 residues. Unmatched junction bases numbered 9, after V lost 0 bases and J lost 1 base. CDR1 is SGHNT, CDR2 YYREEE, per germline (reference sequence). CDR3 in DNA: TGTGCCAGCAGCTTGGTTGGAGGGGGCTTACGGAACACTGAAGCTTTCTTT. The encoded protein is CASSLVGGGLRNTEAFF.

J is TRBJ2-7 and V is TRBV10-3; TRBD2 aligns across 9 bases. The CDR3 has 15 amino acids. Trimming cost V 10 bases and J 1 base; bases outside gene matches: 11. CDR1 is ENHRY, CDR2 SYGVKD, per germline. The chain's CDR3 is CATHDTGLASYEQYF. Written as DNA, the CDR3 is TGTGCCACCCACGATACGGGACTAGCTTCCTACGAGCAGTACTTC.

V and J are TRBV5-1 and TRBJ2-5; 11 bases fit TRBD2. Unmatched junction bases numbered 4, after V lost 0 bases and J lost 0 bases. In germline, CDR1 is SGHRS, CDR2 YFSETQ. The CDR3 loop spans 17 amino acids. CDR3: CASSLAPSGGYQETQYF. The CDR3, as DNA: TGCGCCAGCAGCTTGGCCCCTAGCGGGGGGTACCAAGAGACCCAGTACTTC. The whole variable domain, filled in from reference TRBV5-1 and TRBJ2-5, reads KAGVTQTPRYLIKTRGQQVTLSCSPISGHRSVSWYQQTPGQGLQFLFEYFSETQRNKGNFPGRFSGRQFSNSRSEMNVSTLELGDSALYLCASSLAPSGGYQETQYFGPGTRLLVL.

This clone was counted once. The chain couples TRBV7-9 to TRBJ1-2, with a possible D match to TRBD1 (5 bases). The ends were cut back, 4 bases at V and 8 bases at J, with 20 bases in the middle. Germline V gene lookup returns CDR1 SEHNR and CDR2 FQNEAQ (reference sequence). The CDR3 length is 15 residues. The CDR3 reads CASSSLTGTKGGYTF. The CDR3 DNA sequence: TGTGCCAGCAGCTCCCTGACGGGGACTAAGGGGGGCTACACCTTC.

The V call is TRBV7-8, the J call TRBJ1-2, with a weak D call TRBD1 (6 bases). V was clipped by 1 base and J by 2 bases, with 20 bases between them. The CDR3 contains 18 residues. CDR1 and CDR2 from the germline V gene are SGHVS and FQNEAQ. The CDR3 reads CASSLVGGHGLGNYGYTF. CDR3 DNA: TGTGCCAGCAGCTTAGTGGGGGGGCACGGTCTAGGGAACTATGGCTACACCTTC. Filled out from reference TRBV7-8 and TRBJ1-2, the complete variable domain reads GAGVSQSPRYKVAKRGQDVALRCDPISGHVSLFWYQQALGQGPEFLTYFQNEAQLDKSGLPSDRFFAERPEGSVSTLKIQRTQQEDSAVYLCASSLVGGHGLGNYGYTFGSGTRLTVV.

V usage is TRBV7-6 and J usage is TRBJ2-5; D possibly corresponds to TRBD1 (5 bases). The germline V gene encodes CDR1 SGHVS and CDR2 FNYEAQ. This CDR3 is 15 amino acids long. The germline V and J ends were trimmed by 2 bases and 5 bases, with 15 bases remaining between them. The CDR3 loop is CASSLLPLQAETQYF. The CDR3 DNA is TGTGCCAGCAGCTTACTTCCCTTACAGGCGGAGACCCAGTACTTC.

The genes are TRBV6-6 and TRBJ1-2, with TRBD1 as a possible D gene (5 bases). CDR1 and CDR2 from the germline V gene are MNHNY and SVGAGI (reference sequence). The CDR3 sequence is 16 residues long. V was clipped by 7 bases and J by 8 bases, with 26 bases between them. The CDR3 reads CASTRNRDRSGGGYTF. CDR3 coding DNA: TGTGCCAGCACTCGTAACCGGGACCGTTCTGGGGGGGGCTACACCTTC.

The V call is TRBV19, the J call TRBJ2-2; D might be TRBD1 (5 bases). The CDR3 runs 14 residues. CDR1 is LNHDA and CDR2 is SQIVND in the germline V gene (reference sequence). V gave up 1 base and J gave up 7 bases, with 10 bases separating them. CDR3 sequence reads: CASSIVGVDGELFF. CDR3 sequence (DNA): TGTGCCAGTAGTATAGTAGGGGTGGACGGGGAGCTGTTTTTT.

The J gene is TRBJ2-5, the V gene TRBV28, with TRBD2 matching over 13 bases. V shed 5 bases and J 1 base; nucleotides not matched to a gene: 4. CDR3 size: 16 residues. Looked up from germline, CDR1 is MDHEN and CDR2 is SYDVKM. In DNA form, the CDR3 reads TGTGCCAGCAGTCTAGGACTAGCGGGAGTCCAAGAGACCCAGTACTTC. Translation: CASSLGLAGVQETQYF.

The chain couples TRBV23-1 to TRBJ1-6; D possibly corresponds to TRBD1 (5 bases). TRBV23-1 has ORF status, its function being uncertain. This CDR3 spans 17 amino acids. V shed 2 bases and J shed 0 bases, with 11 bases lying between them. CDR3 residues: CASSQGQRSSYNSPLHF. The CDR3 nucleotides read TGCGCCAGCAGTCAAGGACAAAGGAGCTCCTATAATTCACCCCTCCACTTT.

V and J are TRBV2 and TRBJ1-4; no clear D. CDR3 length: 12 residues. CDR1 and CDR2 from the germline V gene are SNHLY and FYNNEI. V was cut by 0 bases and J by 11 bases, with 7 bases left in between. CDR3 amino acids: CASSEASRKLFF. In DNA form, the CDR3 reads TGTGCCAGCAGTGAAGCATCGAGGAAACTGTTTTTT.

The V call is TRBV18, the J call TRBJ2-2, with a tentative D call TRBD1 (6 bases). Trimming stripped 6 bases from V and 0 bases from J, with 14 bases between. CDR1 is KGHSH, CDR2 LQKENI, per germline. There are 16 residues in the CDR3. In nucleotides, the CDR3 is TGTGCCAGCTCCCCGAGCGACAGGTCGAACACCGGGGAGCTGTTTTTT. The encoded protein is CASSPSDRSNTGELFF.

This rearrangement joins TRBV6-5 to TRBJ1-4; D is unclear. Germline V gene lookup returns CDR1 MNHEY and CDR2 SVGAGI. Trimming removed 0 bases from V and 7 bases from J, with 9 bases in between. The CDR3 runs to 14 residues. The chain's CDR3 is CASSYSLPSEKLFF. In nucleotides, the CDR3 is TGTGCCAGCAGTTACTCGCTACCAAGTGAAAAACTGTTTTTT.

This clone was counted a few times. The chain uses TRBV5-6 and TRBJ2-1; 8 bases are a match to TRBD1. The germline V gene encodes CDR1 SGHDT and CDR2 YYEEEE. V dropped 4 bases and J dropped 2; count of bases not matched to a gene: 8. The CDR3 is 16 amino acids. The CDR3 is CASSHQGQGAYNEQFF. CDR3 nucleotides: TGTGCCAGCAGCCATCAAGGACAGGGAGCCTACAATGAGCAGTTCTTC. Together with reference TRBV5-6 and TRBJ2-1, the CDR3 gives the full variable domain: DAGVTQSPTHLIKTRGQQVTLRCSPKSGHDTVSWYQQALGQGPQFIFQYYEEEERQRGNFPDRFSGHQFPNYSSELNVNALLLGDSALYLCASSHQGQGAYNEQFFGPGTRLTVL.

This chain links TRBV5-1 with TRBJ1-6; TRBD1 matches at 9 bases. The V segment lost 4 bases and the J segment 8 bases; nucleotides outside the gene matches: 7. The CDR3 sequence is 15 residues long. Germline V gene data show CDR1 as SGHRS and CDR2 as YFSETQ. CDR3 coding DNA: TGCGCCAGCAGCACCGGGGACAGGGATCATTCACCCCTCCACTTT. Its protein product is CASSTGDRDHSPLHF.